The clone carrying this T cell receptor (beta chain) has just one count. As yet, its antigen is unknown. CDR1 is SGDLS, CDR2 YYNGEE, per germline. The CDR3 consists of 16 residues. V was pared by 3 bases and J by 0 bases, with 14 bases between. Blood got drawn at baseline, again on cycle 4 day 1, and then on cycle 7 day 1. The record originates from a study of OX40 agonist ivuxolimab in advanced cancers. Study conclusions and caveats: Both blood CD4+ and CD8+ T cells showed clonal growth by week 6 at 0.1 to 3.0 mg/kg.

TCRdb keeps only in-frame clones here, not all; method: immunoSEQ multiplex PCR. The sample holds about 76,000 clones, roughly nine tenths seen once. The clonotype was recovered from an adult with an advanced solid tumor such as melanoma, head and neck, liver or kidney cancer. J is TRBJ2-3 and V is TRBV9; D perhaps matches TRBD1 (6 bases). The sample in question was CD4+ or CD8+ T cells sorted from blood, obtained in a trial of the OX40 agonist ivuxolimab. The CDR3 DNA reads TGTGCCAGCAGCGCCCCGGGACAACCCAGCACAGATACGCAGTATTTT. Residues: CASSAPGQPSTDTQYF.